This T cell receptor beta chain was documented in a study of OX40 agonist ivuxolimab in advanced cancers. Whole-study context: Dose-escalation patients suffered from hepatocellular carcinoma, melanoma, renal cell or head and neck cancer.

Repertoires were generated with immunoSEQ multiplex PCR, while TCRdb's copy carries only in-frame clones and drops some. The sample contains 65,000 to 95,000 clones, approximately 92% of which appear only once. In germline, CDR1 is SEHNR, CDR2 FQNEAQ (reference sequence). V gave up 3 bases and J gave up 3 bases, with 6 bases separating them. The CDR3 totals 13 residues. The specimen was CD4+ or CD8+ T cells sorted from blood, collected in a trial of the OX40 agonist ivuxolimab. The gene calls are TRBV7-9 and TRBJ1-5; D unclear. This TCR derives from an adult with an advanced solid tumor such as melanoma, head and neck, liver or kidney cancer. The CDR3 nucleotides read TGTGCCAGCAGCTTGAGTTCCAATCAGCCCCAGCATTTT. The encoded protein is CASSLSSNQPQHF.